These 21 T cell receptor beta chains share one sample of origin, sequenced in a study of T cell responses to AZD1222 COVID-19 vaccine. The table came from immunoSEQ multiplex PCR; TCRdb's copy has only in-frame clones and leaves some out. The data show over 120,000 clones, 93% seen once. Material: peripheral blood, obtained after recovery from COVID-19. The receptor source for this set is an adult who had recovered from COVID-19.

The V call is TRBV2, the J call TRBJ2-4; 12 positions agree with TRBD2. The junction had 13 bases not matched to a gene; V was cut back by 1 base and J by 0 bases. In germline, CDR1 is SNHLY, CDR2 FYNNEI. CDR3 length: 21 residues. CDR3 amino acids: CASSEDGTSGPRAIAKNIQYF. The CDR3 region has the DNA TGTGCCAGCAGTGAAGATGGGACTAGCGGGCCGCGAGCTATAGCCAAAAACATTCAGTACTTC.

The chain combines TRBV9 with TRBJ2-3; D call uncertain. V lost 1 base and J 4 bases, leaving 7 bases between the germline ends. CDR1 and CDR2 from the germline V gene are SGDLS and YYNGEE. The CDR3 has 13 residues. CDR3: CASSVNVADTQYF. For the CDR3, the DNA is TGTGCCAGCAGCGTAAATGTAGCAGATACGCAGTATTTT.

This chain connects TRBV9 to TRBJ2-1; D might be TRBD2 (6 bases). Between the trimmed V and J ends, which lost 0 bases and 8 bases, there was a span of 18 bases. Germline CDR1 is SGDLS and CDR2 is YYNGEE. The CDR3 is 16 amino acids. The CDR3 is CASSVGPGEVGYEQFF. CDR3 coding DNA: TGTGCCAGCAGCGTAGGACCGGGAGAGGTAGGCTATGAGCAGTTCTTC.

The chain couples TRBV11-3 to TRBJ2-1; no definite D call. Germline assignment: CDR1 SGHNT and CDR2 YENEEA. V dropped 1 base and J dropped 8 bases, with 12 bases sitting between them. CDR3 size: 14 residues. In DNA form, the CDR3 reads TGTGCCAGCAGCTTAGGAGTTGATGGGGATGAGCAGTTCTTC. Translated: CASSLGVDGDEQFF.

This rearrangement joins TRBV7-8 to TRBJ2-1; 8 nucleotides line up with TRBD2. Germline CDR1 reads SGHVS; CDR2 reads FQNEAQ. This CDR3 contains 16 residues. V was pared by 3 bases and J by 0 bases, with 4 bases of the junction left unmatched. The CDR3 region has the DNA TGTGCCAGCAGCTTCCTAGCGGGCAGCTCCTACAATGAGCAGTTCTTC. Protein sequence: CASSFLAGSSYNEQFF.

The rearrangement links TRBV28 to TRBJ2-3; TRBD2 matches at 8 bases. This CDR3 spans 18 amino acids. Germline V gene lookup returns CDR1 MDHEN and CDR2 SYDVKM. V gave up 6 bases and J gave up 0 bases; unmatched junction bases: 14. CDR3 in amino acids: CASSLTGLARASTDTQYF. CDR3 nucleotide sequence: TGTGCCAGCAGCCTGACCGGACTAGCCAGAGCTAGCACAGATACGCAGTATTTT.

The V gene is TRBV5-1, the J gene TRBJ2-7, with D unresolved. V lost 1 base, J lost 0 bases, and 11 bases lay in between. The CDR3 has 15 amino acids. CDR1 SGHRS and CDR2 YFSETQ come from the germline V gene. The CDR3 region is CASSLRASSSYEQYF. CDR3 coding DNA: TGCGCCAGCAGCTTGAGGGCTTCCAGCTCCTACGAGCAGTACTTC.

The genes are TRBV28 and TRBJ2-5; D remains ambiguous. The CDR3 spans 16 residues. The V gene lost 3 bases and the J gene lost 0 bases, with 14 bases spanning the gap. The germline CDR1 and CDR2 sequences are MDHEN and SYDVKM. The CDR3 DNA reads as TGTGCCAGCAGTTTCGGCGTCTTGCGGAACCAAGAGACCCAGTACTTC. Translating gives CASSFGVLRNQETQYF.

The count of this clone is one. This sequence joins TRBV3-1 (or the pseudogene TRBV3-2) and TRBJ2-3; possibly TRBD2 for D (6 bases). This CDR3 spans 15 amino acids. Trimming shortened V by 6 bases and J by 2 bases, and 15 bases separated the two germline ends. CDR1 and CDR2 from the germline V gene are LGHDT and YNNKEL (reference sequence). The CDR3, as DNA: TGTGCCAGCAGACTGGGACGGACTAACACAGATACGCAGTATTTT. It yields the protein CASRLGRTNTDTQYF.

The chain joins TRBV11-2 to TRBJ1-1; 8 bases map to TRBD1. V lost 2 bases to trimming and J lost 2 bases; unmatched junction nucleotides: 4. Germline values: CDR1 SGHAT, CDR2 FQNNGV. This CDR3 has 15 amino acids. CDR3 sequence: CASSLRGQGNTEAFF. For the CDR3, the DNA is TGTGCCAGCAGCTTAAGAGGACAGGGCAACACTGAAGCTTTCTTT.

This clone was seen only once. V gene TRBV27 combines with J gene TRBJ2-2; 12 bases agree with TRBD2. The CDR3 loop spans 15 amino acids. Germline V gene data show CDR1 as MNHEY and CDR2 as SMNVEV (reference sequence). V was pared by 8 bases and J by 7 bases, with 8 bases of the junction left unmatched. The CDR3 DNA sequence: TGTGCCAGCGGAATTCTAGCGGGAGGGAACGGGGAGCTGTTTTTT. It yields the protein CASGILAGGNGELFF.

Of note for this clone: A junction end diverges from the germline sequence, so it may reflect a read error. The chain links TRBV5-6 to TRBJ2-7, with TRBD1 matching over 9 bases. The CDR3 covers 14 residues. Looked up from germline, CDR1 is SGHDT and CDR2 is YYEEEE. Written as DNA, the CDR3 is TGTGCCAGCAGCTTGTCCGGACAGGGGATTCTCAGGGTGTTC. This translates into CASSLSGQGILRVF.

The gene calls are TRBV7-9 and TRBJ2-4, with 8 nucleotides matching TRBD2. Germline V gives CDR1 SEHNR, CDR2 FQNEAQ (reference sequence). Trimming at V came to 1 base and at J to 2 bases, leaving 10 bases not matched to a gene. CDR3 length equals 18 residues. The CDR3, as DNA: TGTGCCAGCAGCTTAGGCGCGCCCGGGACTAGTTCCAAAAACATTCAGTACTTC. Protein sequence: CASSLGAPGTSSKNIQYF. The complete variable domain, with remaining parts taken from reference TRBV7-9 and TRBJ2-4, reads DTGVSQNPRHKITKRGQNVTFRCDPISEHNRLYWYRQTLGQGPEFLTYFQNEAQLEKSRLLSDRFSAERPKGSFSTLEIQRTEQGDSAMYLCASSLGAPGTSSKNIQYFGAGTRLSVL.

The CDR3 sequence: CASSDRTGFMYWETQYF. CDR3 DNA: TGTGCCAGCAGCGACCGGACAGGGTTTATGTATTGGGAGACCCAGTACTTC. The chain combines TRBV11-3 with TRBJ2-5, with 8 bases identical to TRBD1. J gave up 5 bases and V 5 bases, and 16 bases lay outside the gene matches. The germline V gene has CDR1 SGHNT and CDR2 YENEEA. CDR3 length: 17 residues.

CDR3 coding DNA: TGTGCCAGCAGTTCGGGGGGTGGGAACACTGAAGCTTTCTTT. The encoded protein is CASSSGGGNTEAFF. The J gene is TRBJ1-1, the V gene TRBV28, with D possibly matching TRBD1 (5 bases). V shed 4 bases and J shed 1 base, with 10 bases lying between them. Germline loops: CDR1 MDHEN, CDR2 SYDVKM. The CDR3 has 14 residues. Combining the CDR3 with reference TRBV28 and TRBJ1-1 gives the whole variable domain DVKVTQSSRYLVKRTGEKVFLECVQDMDHENMFWYRQDPGLGLRLIYFSYDVKMKEKGDIPEGYSVSREKKERFSLILESASTNQTSMYLCASSSGGGNTEAFFGQGTRLTVV.

The J gene is TRBJ2-7, the V gene TRBV27; 10 bases are a match to TRBD2. Germline V gives CDR1 MNHEY, CDR2 SMNVEV (reference sequence). The CDR3 runs 16 residues. Trimming removed 6 bases from V and 6 bases from J; junction bases left unmatched: 14. CDR3 in amino acids: CASSRMLAGVLSEQYF. The DNA for the CDR3 is TGTGCCAGCAGCCGCATGCTAGCGGGAGTATTATCCGAGCAGTACTTC.

The chain recombines TRBV2 with TRBJ2-1; 10 bases map to TRBD2. Germline V gene data show CDR1 as SNHLY and CDR2 as FYNNEI. Germline trimming cut 6 bases from V and 3 bases from J; bases unmatched to any gene: 11. The CDR3 consists of 17 residues. In DNA form, the CDR3 reads TGTGCCAGCAGGGGGGATCTGACTAGCGGGTACTACAATGAGCAGTTCTTC. Translating it yields CASRGDLTSGYYNEQFF.

This sequence joins TRBV18 and TRBJ2-1; D gene ambiguous. Germline CDR1 is KGHSH and CDR2 is LQKENI. V was shortened by 6 bases and J by 2 bases, with 8 bases between the two germline ends. The CDR3 length is 13 residues. In DNA, the CDR3 is TGTGCCAGCTCCCCCCGAGCCTACAATGAGCAGTTCTTC. Residues: CASSPRAYNEQFF.

The chain uses TRBV7-6 and TRBJ1-1; a possible D gene is TRBD1 (5 bases). The CDR3 covers 14 residues. Trimming cost V 0 bases and J 3 bases, with 8 bases left between them. The germline V gene has CDR1 SGHVS and CDR2 FNYEAQ. The CDR3 here is CASSLAMGDTEAFF. CDR3 in DNA: TGTGCCAGCAGCTTAGCTATGGGGGACACTGAAGCTTTCTTT.

The chain joins TRBV18 to TRBJ2-2, with a tentative D call TRBD1 (5 bases). Per germline, CDR1 KGHSH and CDR2 LQKENI. The CDR3 is 16 residues long. V was pared by 3 bases and J by 6 bases, with 17 bases between. The CDR3 DNA follows: TGTGCCAGCTCACCCCCCGTGGGGCGACGATCCGGGGAGCTGTTTTTT. Encoded protein: CASSPPVGRRSGELFF.

The rearrangement uses TRBV4-1 and TRBJ2-3; the D is unclear. V lost 0 bases and J lost 4, with 17 bases in between. This CDR3 comprises 17 residues. Germline CDR1 and CDR2: MGHRA and YSYEKL. CDR3 residues: CASSQDTGPRKPDTQYF. CDR3 sequence (DNA): TGCGCCAGCAGCCAAGATACGGGCCCGAGGAAGCCAGATACGCAGTATTTT.